Reported below is one TCR beta chain. This clonotype was seen only a few times. Its antigen is not yet known. Base-call qualities are not available, and no considerably larger clone is one nucleotide away. Every donor was a healthy Caucasian. The twin cohort comprised three pairs of female monozygotic twins, all aged roughly 18 to 30 years. Positive isolation kits from Invitrogen were used to isolate CD4+ and CD8+ T cell populations. The method behind the library was 5' RACE. Sequencing used an Illumina HiSeq 2000. A universal primer binding site was added through template switching, and the final cDNA carried a unique molecular identifier so that TCR cDNA molecules could be counted accurately. Specific primers in the conserved constant-segment region were used to synthesize first-strand cDNA for the TCR alpha and beta chains. To control for contamination, every cDNA library carried two barcodes: a SMART-Mk sample barcode plus Illumina barcodes. TruSeq adapter sequences along with Illumina sample barcodes were introduced in two successive PCR steps. Sequencing of the TCR alpha and beta cDNA libraries was done on the Illumina HiSeq platform using custom primers. On the study's bioinformatics: Raw reads were processed with MiGEC to extract unique molecular identifiers, and MiXCR was used to determine CDR3 positions. Recombination models were inferred per individual with the repgenHMM and IGoR tools using an EM algorithm. Shared clonotypes were analyzed with the tcR package in R, and sharing was normalized by the product of cloneset sizes. Out-of-frame nonproductive sequences were analyzed to study raw recombination free of thymic and clonal selection effects. TCRdb redid the processing of the public reads, applying fastp at Q25 and MiXCR, and retained in-frame beta chains. Rows with a matching CDR3 protein are joined into one entry that keeps the most common DNA and genes. These V and J calls rely on TCRdb rather than the paper's analysis. Present in this sample are about 530,000 distinct CDR3 sequences, approximately 20% of which were seen just once. Approximately 0.49% of the sample is in the top ten clones.

This record comes from a study of identical twins (dated by TCRdb to about 2016). Study-wide context: The study deep-sequenced TCR alpha and beta repertoires from monozygotic twins, unrelated adults of various ages and cord blood to test whether fetal clonotypes persist. Replicate twin experiments were performed at different times using different library preparation protocols to rule out contamination. What the work shows at the level of the full study, not this receptor alone: Abundant cord blood beta clonotypes had fewer insertions, young adult naive repertoires showed a similar but weaker trend, and memory repertoires showed no such trend. Compared with coincidental sharing between unrelated individuals, out-of-frame TCR alpha sequences shared between twins showed an excess of sequences with low generation probability. The excess sharing between twins in beta out-of-frame sequences was weaker because fewer shared sequences reduced the signal-to-noise ratio. Zero-insertion analyses could be partly confounded by invariant T cells such as MAIT and iNKT, although diverse VJ usage argued against such confounding for most clonotypes. In monozygotic twins, out-of-frame TCR alpha sharing was systematically underestimated by recombination models, although the models agreed with sharing between unrelated individuals. Because the same donors could not be followed over many years, conclusions were based on cross-sectional statistical analysis.

These sequences were also reported in another study, on yellow fever vaccine responses in identical twins. Per the second study: According to the authors, the vaccine-induced T cell response in identical twins seemed to be partly convergent and partly specific to each individual. In the study, vaccine-responding T cell clones were precisely tracked in identical twins.

The receptor's source is a young woman in good health. The specimen was CD4+ T cells sorted from blood.

The CDR3 region has the sequence CASSFFRGQVGELFF. The nucleotide sequence reads as follows: TGTGCCAGCAGTTTCTTCAGGGGGCAGGTCGGGGAGCTGTTTTTT. Recombination linked TRBV28 to TRBJ2-2; TRBD1 matches 8 bases in the middle. CDR3 length: 15 amino acids, cysteine to phenylalanine. Only the CDR3 DNA stays, 45 bases, in frame from base 1. Here V drops 3 bases and J drops 7 bases, and the junction holds 7 bases not matched to any gene. The germline V gene supplies CDR1 MDHEN and CDR2 SYDVKM.